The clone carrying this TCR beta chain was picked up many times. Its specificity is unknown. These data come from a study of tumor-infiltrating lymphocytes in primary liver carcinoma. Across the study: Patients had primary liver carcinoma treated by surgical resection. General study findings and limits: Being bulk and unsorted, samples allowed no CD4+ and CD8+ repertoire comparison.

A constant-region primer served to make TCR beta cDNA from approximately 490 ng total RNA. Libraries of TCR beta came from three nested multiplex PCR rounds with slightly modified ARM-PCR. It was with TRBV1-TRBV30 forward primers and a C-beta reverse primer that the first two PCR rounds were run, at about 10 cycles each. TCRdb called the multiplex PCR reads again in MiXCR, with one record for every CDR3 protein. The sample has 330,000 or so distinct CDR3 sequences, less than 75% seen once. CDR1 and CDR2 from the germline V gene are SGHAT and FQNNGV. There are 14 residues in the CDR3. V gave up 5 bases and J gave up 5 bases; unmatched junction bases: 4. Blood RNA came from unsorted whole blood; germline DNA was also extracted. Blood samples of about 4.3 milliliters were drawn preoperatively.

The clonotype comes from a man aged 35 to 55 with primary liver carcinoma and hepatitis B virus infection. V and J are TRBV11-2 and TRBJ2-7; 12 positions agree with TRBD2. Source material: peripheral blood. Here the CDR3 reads CASSAGLAGHEQYF. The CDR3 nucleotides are TGTGCCAGCAGCGCGGGACTAGCGGGTCACGAGCAGTACTTC.